This T cell receptor (beta chain) is from a study of radiotherapy plus CTLA-4 blockade in lung cancer. Overall study findings and caveats: The best predictor of response was reported to be early blood T cell clone dynamics, with interferon-beta. Clones derived from tumor TCRs expanded in blood after radiotherapy plus ipilimumab.

Here immunoSEQ multiplex PCR was the method, and the copy in TCRdb shows in-frame clones only, minus some. The sample records about 110,000 clones, about 84% being singletons. Germline V CDR1 and CDR2: SEHNR, FQNEAQ (reference sequence). The length of the CDR3 is 16 residues. Trimming cost V 6 bases and J 0 bases; bases outside gene matches: 1. Comment on this clone: Its antigen is unknown.

Material: peripheral blood, obtained from a patient treated with radiotherapy plus ipilimumab. The V and J genes are TRBV7-9 and TRBJ2-6; 11 nucleotides match TRBD1. This receptor was obtained from a human donor with non-small cell lung cancer that progressed on radiotherapy plus ipilimumab. Some clones in this sample may be carry-over from other donors' samples. The CDR3 protein is CASRGTGGSGANVLTF. The CDR3 DNA reads as TGTGCCAGCAGGGGGACAGGGGGCTCTGGGGCCAACGTCCTGACTTTC. The full variable domain, rest sourced from reference TRBV7-9 and TRBJ2-6, is DTGVSQNPRHKITKRGQNVTFRCDPISEHNRLYWYRQTLGQGPEFLTYFQNEAQLEKSRLLSDRFSAERPKGSFSTLEIQRTEQGDSAMYLCASRGTGGSGANVLTFGAGSRLTVL.